These 15 T cell receptor beta chains were all obtained from the same sample, sequenced in a study of OX40 agonist ivuxolimab in advanced cancers. Some clones are missing from TCRdb's copy, which holds only in-frame ones; the method was immunoSEQ multiplex PCR. The data contain 65,000 to 75,000 clones, about 85% of them singletons. Here the sequenced sample was CD4+ or CD8+ T cells sorted from blood, taken in a trial of the OX40 agonist ivuxolimab. All receptors derive from an adult with an advanced solid tumor such as melanoma, head and neck, liver or kidney cancer.

Concerning this clone: This same CDR3 is encoded by further DNA sequences in the sample. CDR3 loop: CAIRGTDTDTQYF. As DNA, the CDR3 is TGTGCCATCCGAGGGACAGACACAGATACGCAGTATTTT. J is TRBJ2-3 and V is TRBV10-3; 7 positions match TRBD1. The CDR3 runs to 13 residues. CDR1 and CDR2 (germline): ENHRY, SYGVKD. V trimming: 8 bases; J trimming: 2 bases; junction bases outside the gene matches: 4.

The chain has TRBV5-1 and TRBJ2-1, with D possibly TRBD2 on 6 matching bases. CDR1 is SGHRS and CDR2 is YFSETQ in the germline V gene. Trimming cost V 3 bases and J 4 bases, with 14 bases left between them. The CDR3 consists of 15 residues. DNA of the CDR3: TGCGCCAGCAGCTGGGGGACTGGGTCTTACAATGAGCAGTTCTTC. Its protein product is CASSWGTGSYNEQFF.

V usage is TRBV5-1 and J usage is TRBJ2-5; 8 bases line up with TRBD2. This CDR3 spans 15 amino acids. The germline V gene has CDR1 SGHRS and CDR2 YFSETQ. V was clipped by 4 bases and J by 5 bases; unmatched bases: 10. The CDR3: CASSGGGGGRETQYF. CDR3 in DNA: TGCGCCAGCAGCGGCGGCGGCGGGGGGAGGGAGACCCAGTACTTC.

The chain combines TRBV5-1 with TRBJ2-2; D gene ambiguous. Germline V gene lookup returns CDR1 SGHRS and CDR2 YFSETQ. V lost 5 bases, J lost 5 bases, and 10 bases lay in between. This CDR3 region has 13 residues. CDR3 region: CASRAATTGELFF. DNA of the CDR3: TGCGCCAGCAGAGCCGCCACGACCGGGGAGCTGTTTTTT.

The chain couples TRBV6-5 to TRBJ2-7; D might be TRBD1 (6 bases). The germline V gene has CDR1 MNHEY and CDR2 SVGAGI. V was trimmed by 1 base and J by 4 bases, leaving 11 bases between them. The CDR3 extends over 14 amino acids. In DNA form, the CDR3 reads TGTGCCAGCAGTTACTACAATCAGGGGTACGAGCAGTACTTC. Its protein is CASSYYNQGYEQYF.

The rearrangement links TRBV30 to TRBJ1-1; D remains ambiguous. V gave up 4 bases and J gave up 4 bases, with 10 bases separating them. Germline-derived CDR1 and CDR2 are GTSNPN and SVGIG (reference sequence). The CDR3 contains 12 residues. Written as DNA, the CDR3 is TGTGCCTGGACCCGGGAAAGCACTGAAGCTTTCTTT. It encodes CAWTRESTEAFF.

The chain carries TRBV6-5 and TRBJ1-2; weak D call: TRBD1 (5 bases). V was cut by 6 bases and J by 8 bases, with 13 bases left in between. The V gene's germline CDR1 is MNHEY and CDR2 SVGAGI. The CDR3 is 12 residues long. CDR3 protein: CASSLSGGGYTF. In DNA, the CDR3 is TGTGCCAGCAGCCTCTCCGGGGGGGGCTACACCTTC.

V is TRBV18 and J is TRBJ2-3; 8 bases fit TRBD2. Germline CDR1 reads KGHSH; CDR2 reads LQKENI. The J segment lost 1 base and the V segment lost 3 bases, leaving 9 bases of the junction unmatched. The CDR3 sequence is 17 residues long. The CDR3 bases are TGTGCCAGCTCACCCCGGGCTAGCGGGTTGGGCACAGATACGCAGTATTTT. Its protein product is CASSPRASGLGTDTQYF.

CDR3 bases: TGTGCCAGCAGCAAGCCCAAACAGGGATTCCAGCCCCAGCATTTT. It specifies CASSKPKQGFQPQHF. This rearrangement joins TRBV28 to TRBJ1-5; possibly TRBD1 for D (6 bases). CDR1 is MDHEN and CDR2 is SYDVKM in the germline V gene. Deletions cut 6 bases from V and 7 bases from J, with 19 bases between. The CDR3 length is 15 residues.

This sequence joins TRBV28 and TRBJ1-4, with D possibly matching TRBD1 (5 bases). Germline V gene sequence: CDR1 MDHEN, CDR2 SYDVKM. This CDR3 has 12 amino acids. Trimming took off 2 bases at V and 8 bases at J, with 6 bases between the two ends. CDR3 sequence (DNA): TGTGCCAGCAGTTTACAGGGAGAAAAACTGTTTTTT. Translated: CASSLQGEKLFF.

The chain is built from TRBV5-8 and TRBJ1-2, with D possibly matching TRBD1 (5 bases). The CDR3 spans 15 residues. Trimming shortened V by 4 bases and J by 2 bases, and 15 bases separated the two germline ends. Germline V CDR1 and CDR2: SGHTS, YDEGEE. The CDR3 spells CASSRGDRSNYGYTF. CDR3 coding DNA: TGTGCCAGCAGCCGGGGGGACCGATCAAACTATGGCTACACCTTC.

The V and J genes are TRBV5-1 and TRBJ1-4; D is perhaps TRBD1 (6 bases). This CDR3 contains 15 residues. Germline assignment: CDR1 SGHRS and CDR2 YFSETQ. V shed 3 bases and J shed 1 base, with 10 bases lying between them. CDR3 amino acids: CASSSQGQTNEKLFF. CDR3 DNA: TGCGCCAGCAGCTCCCAGGGACAAACTAATGAAAAACTGTTTTTT.

The genes are TRBV7-8 and TRBJ2-1; either TRBD1 or TRBD2 may fit D (5 bases each). Trimming pared 6 bases from V and 7 bases from J, leaving 19 bases between. CDR1 and CDR2 (germline): SGHVS, FQNEAQ. The CDR3 has 15 residues. DNA of the CDR3: TGTGCCAGCAGTGGTTCGAGCGGTTGGGGGAATGAGCAGTTCTTC. This encodes CASSGSSGWGNEQFF.

This chain connects TRBV18 to TRBJ2-7; TRBD1 matches 7 bases. With 5 bases clipped from V and 5 bases from J, the junction kept 12 bases outside the gene matches. This CDR3 spans 15 amino acids. CDR1 and CDR2 (germline): KGHSH, LQKENI. The CDR3 region is CASSDDRVRIHEQYF. The CDR3 coding sequence is TGTGCCAGCTCAGATGACAGGGTTCGTATCCACGAGCAGTACTTC. The complete variable domain, with remaining parts taken from reference TRBV18 and TRBJ2-7, reads NAGVMQNPRHLVRRRGQEARLRCSPMKGHSHVYWYRQLPEEGLKFMVYLQKENIIDESGMPKERFSAEFPKEGPSILRIQQVVRGDSAAYFCASSDDRVRIHEQYFGPGTRLTVT.

CDR3 DNA: TGTGCCAGCAGCCCAAGCCGGATATCCTACGAGCAGTACTTC. As protein: CASSPSRISYEQYF. This sequence joins TRBV7-8 and TRBJ2-7; no clear D. V was cut by 5 bases and J by 1 base, with 12 bases left in between. This CDR3 has 14 amino acids. The germline gives CDR1 SGHVS, CDR2 FQNEAQ.